The T cell receptor beta chain described here comes from a study of blood T cell repertoires in COVID-19. The count of this clone is one. In the source study's methods: Amplifying reference gene primers gave estimates of nucleated cell counts. Measured with immunoSEQ multiplex PCR; TCRdb has only the in-frame clones, and not every one. V, J and clone size were drawn from that table, and D and trimming were deduced from the DNA. The table shows about 150,000 clones, with 80% to 85% occurring only once. Enrollees, about 18 to 89 years old, lived in approximately 25 US areas. Each participant's cohort was designated according to participant-reported clinical history. Within the 2 weeks before study entry, each person in the exposed group met a COVID-19 case. Trimming left V 5 bases short and J 2 bases short, with 20 bases between. Per germline, CDR1 LNHDA and CDR2 SQIVND (reference sequence). The CDR3 is made up of 17 amino acids.

The origin of this receptor is a woman in her forties or fifties who had been exposed to COVID-19. J is TRBJ2-3 and V is TRBV19, with D perhaps TRBD2 (5 bases). The sequenced sample was PBMCs or T cells enriched from blood (not recorded which). CDR3 nucleotides: TGTGCCAGTAGTCTCTATACACTAGGCCTATCCACAGATACGCAGTATTTT. It encodes CASSLYTLGLSTDTQYF.